Following are 23 T cell receptor beta chains from one sample sequenced in a study of blood T cell repertoires in COVID-19. Profiling relied on immunoSEQ multiplex PCR, and the TCRdb table lists in-frame clones only, not all of them. The table has some 330,000 clones, approximately 89% seen once. Source material: PBMCs or T cells enriched from blood (not recorded which). The source is a man in his forties in a cohort exposed to, infected with or recovered from COVID-19 (not recorded which).

The genes are TRBV6-5 and TRBJ1-4; 8 nucleotides match TRBD1. The CDR3 sequence is 14 residues long. Unmatched junction bases numbered 8, after V lost 6 bases and J lost 8 bases. The germline V gene encodes CDR1 MNHEY and CDR2 SVGAGI. CDR3 amino acids: CASSARDRYEKLFF. The CDR3 coding sequence is TGTGCCAGCAGCGCTCGGGACAGGTACGAAAAACTGTTTTTT.

Only a few counts were recorded for this clone. The DNA of the CDR3 is TGTGCCAGCAGCTTGGGAGGGGGCGAGTTAATTGGCTACACCTTC. Its protein is CASSLGGGELIGYTF. V usage is TRBV5-4 and J usage is TRBJ1-2; 7 bases map to TRBD1. The germline V gene has CDR1 SGHNT and CDR2 YYREEE (reference sequence). The CDR3 has 15 amino acids. V lost 0 bases to trimming and J lost 7 bases; unmatched junction nucleotides: 9.

The J gene is TRBJ1-4, the V gene TRBV10-3; D might be TRBD1 (5 bases). With 3 bases removed from V and 8 bases from J, the gap between germline ends came to 13 bases. The CDR3 runs to 14 residues. Germline V lookup: CDR1 ENHRY, CDR2 SYGVKD. The CDR3 reads CAISEQVAGEKLFF. CDR3 sequence (DNA): TGTGCCATCAGTGAACAGGTTGCGGGGGAAAAACTGTTTTTT.

The genes are TRBV21-1 and TRBJ1-5. TRBV21-1 counts as a pseudogene. CDR3 length: 16 residues. In DNA, the CDR3 is TGTGCCAGCAGCAAAGACCTCACGGGGAGCAATCAGCCCCAGCATTTT. Translated: CASSKDLTGSNQPQHF.

This clone was recorded only once. The chain couples TRBV19 to TRBJ2-4; 11 bases line up with TRBD2. Per germline, CDR1 LNHDA and CDR2 SQIVND (reference sequence). This CDR3 comprises 17 residues. The V gene end was trimmed by 3 bases and the J gene end by 1 base; junction bases not matched to a gene: 5. The CDR3 nucleotides read TGTGCCAGTAGTATGCCGTCTAGCGGGAGGGCCAAAAACATTCAGTACTTC. The encoded protein is CASSMPSSGRAKNIQYF.

This chain connects TRBV20-1 to TRBJ1-2, with D unclear. Trimming removed 7 bases from V and 3 bases from J, with 9 bases in between. This CDR3 spans 11 amino acids. Germline V gene sequence: CDR1 DFQATT, CDR2 SNEGSKA (reference sequence). In nucleotides, the CDR3 is TGCAGTGTTCAGGAATACTATGGCTACACCTTC. It translates to CSVQEYYGYTF.

The genes are TRBV2 and TRBJ1-2; 10 bases agree with TRBD1. The germline V gene encodes CDR1 SNHLY and CDR2 FYNNEI. This CDR3 contains 14 residues. V gave up 6 bases and J gave up 4 bases; unmatched junction bases: 5. The DNA for the CDR3 is TGTGCCAGCAGCGACAGGGGGCGGATCTATGGCTACACCTTC. Amino acid sequence: CASSDRGRIYGYTF.

The chain recombines TRBV6-6 with TRBJ2-5; 7 bases agree with TRBD2. This CDR3 has 15 residues. Looked up from germline, CDR1 is MNHNY and CDR2 is SVGAGI (reference sequence). J lost 3 bases, V lost 0 bases, and 4 bases had no gene match. The chain's CDR3 is CASSYSASGEETQYF. Here the CDR3 DNA reads TGTGCCAGCAGTTACTCTGCTAGCGGAGAAGAGACCCAGTACTTC.

The chain combines TRBV19 with TRBJ2-5; D not resolved. Germline V CDR1 and CDR2: LNHDA, SQIVND (reference sequence). V was trimmed by 3 bases and J by 5 bases, leaving 7 bases between them. The CDR3 spans 12 residues. CDR3 coding DNA: TGTGCCAGTAGTATCCCGCGCGAGACCCAGTACTTC. Residues: CASSIPRETQYF.

This chain links TRBV4-2 with TRBJ2-3; 12 nucleotides match TRBD2. The junction had 12 bases not matched to a gene; V was cut back by 7 bases and J by 4 bases. There are 17 residues in the CDR3. Germline CDR1 is LGHNA and CDR2 is YNFKEQ. The CDR3 region has the DNA TGTGCCAGCAATACCCTAGCGGGAGGGCCGAGGTCAGATACGCAGTATTTT. Protein: CASNTLAGGPRSDTQYF.

This chain connects TRBV7-9 to TRBJ1-3, with 9 nucleotides matching TRBD1. The V segment lost 6 bases and the J segment 1 base; nucleotides outside the gene matches: 4. CDR1 SEHNR and CDR2 FQNEAQ come from the germline V gene (reference sequence). This CDR3 spans 15 amino acids. CDR3 loop: CASRNDRGSGNTIYF. In DNA, the CDR3 is TGTGCCAGCAGGAACGACAGGGGGTCTGGAAACACCATATATTTT.

The rearrangement links TRBV6-5 to TRBJ1-2, with a weak D call TRBD1 (5 bases). The germline V gene has CDR1 MNHEY and CDR2 SVGAGI. The length of the CDR3 is 13 residues. Trimming left V 10 bases short and J 3 bases short, with 15 bases between. Here the CDR3 reads CATQHGHHYGYTF. The CDR3 region has the DNA TGTGCCACCCAGCACGGACACCACTATGGCTACACCTTC.

The chain combines TRBV15 with TRBJ1-5; a weak D match, TRBD1 (5 bases). V gave up 3 bases and J gave up 7 bases, with 16 bases separating them. Germline V gives CDR1 LNHNV, CDR2 YYDKDF (reference sequence). The CDR3 is 15 amino acids. CDR3 residues: CATSSERGIGQPQHF. CDR3 DNA sequence: TGTGCCACCAGCAGCGAAAGGGGTATAGGCCAGCCCCAGCATTTT.

As DNA, the CDR3 is TGTGCCAGCAGCGCCTACCACAGGGAGAACTATGGCTACACCTTC. Translation gives CASSAYHRENYGYTF. The chain is built from TRBV9 and TRBJ1-2, with D maybe TRBD1 (6 bases). V was trimmed by 3 bases and J by 2 bases, leaving 14 bases between them. Germline CDR1 and CDR2: SGDLS and YYNGEE. This CDR3 is 15 amino acids long. Full variable domain (rest looked up from reference TRBV9 and TRBJ1-2): DSGVTQTPKHLITATGQRVTLRCSPRSGDLSVYWYQQSLDQGLQFLIQYYNGEERAKGNILERFSAQQFPDLHSELNLSSLELGDSALYFCASSAYHRENYGYTFGSGTRLTVV.

V usage is TRBV29-1 and J usage is TRBJ1-4; D might be TRBD1 (5 bases). Germline V gene data show CDR1 as SQVTM and CDR2 as ANQGSEA. V lost 4 bases to trimming and J lost 4 bases, with 7 bases between them. The CDR3 has 12 residues. Here the CDR3 reads CSVGQINEKLFF. CDR3 nucleotide sequence: TGCAGCGTTGGACAGATTAATGAAAAACTGTTTTTT.

The chain is built from TRBV14 and TRBJ2-1, with TRBD2 matching over 9 bases. The CDR3 is 15 amino acids. Germline V gene lookup returns CDR1 SGHDN and CDR2 FVKESK. Unmatched junction bases numbered 3, after V lost 3 bases and J lost 3 bases. As DNA, the CDR3 is TGTGCCAGCAGCCAGACTAGCGGTAACTACAATGAGCAGTTCTTC. Encoded protein: CASSQTSGNYNEQFF. The full variable domain, completed using reference TRBV14 and TRBJ2-1, is EAGVTQFPSHSVIEKGQTVTLRCDPISGHDNLYWYRRVMGKEIKFLLHFVKESKQDESGMPNNRFLAERTGGTYSTLKVQPAELEDSGVYFCASSQTSGNYNEQFFGPGTRLTVL.

This rearrangement joins TRBV6-5 to TRBJ1-2; TRBD1 agrees at 8 bases. The germline V gene encodes CDR1 MNHEY and CDR2 SVGAGI. V lost 5 bases to trimming and J lost 8 bases; unmatched junction nucleotides: 7. The CDR3 contains 13 residues. CDR3 DNA: TGTGCCAGCAGTCTCCGACAGGGGAACGGCTACACCTTC. This sequence encodes CASSLRQGNGYTF.

A remark on this clone: Other nucleotide sequences from this sample produce the same CDR3. The chain employs TRBV5-6 and TRBJ2-7; D is possibly TRBD1 (6 bases). The CDR3 spans 13 residues. V was trimmed by 2 bases and J by 1 base, leaving 7 bases between them. Germline V gene sequence: CDR1 SGHDT, CDR2 YYEEEE. The CDR3, as DNA: TGTGCCAGCAGCTTAGACAGGTCCTACGAGCAGTACTTC. This codes for CASSLDRSYEQYF.

The rearrangement links TRBV7-8 to TRBJ2-7; 7 nucleotides line up with TRBD2. The length of the CDR3 is 16 residues. CDR1 SGHVS and CDR2 FQNEAQ come from the germline V gene. V dropped 5 bases and J dropped 0; count of bases not matched to a gene: 10. The CDR3 protein is CASSQGGAGSSYEQYF. CDR3 nucleotides: TGTGCCAGCAGCCAGGGCGGAGCGGGAAGCTCCTACGAGCAGTACTTC.

This clone occurred once. The J gene is TRBJ2-6, the V gene TRBV29-1; 10 positions agree with TRBD1. This CDR3 has 17 residues. V lost 7 bases to trimming and J lost 4 bases; unmatched junction nucleotides: 13. The V gene's germline CDR1 is SQVTM and CDR2 ANQGSEA. The CDR3 nucleotides are TGCAGCGGACTAGACACGGACAGGGGGATAGGGGCCAACGTCCTGACTTTC. It codes for CSGLDTDRGIGANVLTF.

This clone was observed once. The rearrangement uses TRBV11-2 and TRBJ1-2; tentatively, D is TRBD1 (5 bases). The CDR3 runs 12 residues. The V end lost 5 bases, the J end lost 4 bases, and 8 bases lay between the germline ends. In germline, CDR1 is SGHAT, CDR2 FQNNGV. CDR3 DNA: TGTGCCAGCAGCCAGGGAATCTATGGCTACACCTTC. Translating it yields CASSQGIYGYTF.

The chain is built from TRBV5-1 and TRBJ2-1; 8 bases are shared with TRBD2. The V gene's germline CDR1 is SGHRS and CDR2 YFSETQ. This CDR3 is built from 15 residues. After removal of 8 bases from V and 2 bases from J, the junction contained 9 bases not matched to a gene. DNA of the CDR3: TGCGCCAGTCCCTACAACGGGAGGGCCTACAATGAGCAGTTCTTC. Protein product: CASPYNGRAYNEQFF.

The rearrangement joins TRBV5-6 to TRBJ1-6, with 9 bases matching TRBD1. The CDR3 sequence is 15 residues long. Germline V gene data show CDR1 as SGHDT and CDR2 as YYEEEE. The junction had 7 bases not matched to a gene; V was cut back by 4 bases and J by 8 bases. CDR3 in DNA: TGTGCCAGCAGCCGCGGGACAGGGTTAGATTCACCCCTCCACTTT. Its translation is CASSRGTGLDSPLHF.